This T cell receptor beta chain was profiled in a study of blood T cell repertoires in COVID-19. With 5 bases removed from V and 8 bases from J, the gap between germline ends came to 15 bases. The CDR3 spans 14 residues. CDR1 is MDHEN, CDR2 SYDVKM, per germline. This table comes from immunoSEQ multiplex PCR, and its TCRdb copy is limited to in-frame clones, with some not included. The sample has fewer than 35,000 clones, 82% seen once. The source material was peripheral blood. The TCR sequence derives from a man at least 80 years old with active or convalescent COVID-19. The rearrangement links TRBV28 to TRBJ1-4; a possible D gene is TRBD1 (5 bases). The CDR3 spells CASSSPGTEEKLFF. The CDR3 DNA reads TGTGCCAGCAGTAGCCCAGGGACTGAAGAAAAACTGTTTTTT.